This paragraph reports one TCR beta chain. The antigen is unknown. The study ran its PCR with 60 Vbeta and 13 Jbeta primers. The assay was immunoSEQ multiplex PCR, and TCRdb's table has in-frame clones only and misses some. The sample holds 150,000 or so clones; approximately 80% are singletons and the top ten take around 4.7%. These data are taken from a study of cytomegalovirus exposure and HLA in healthy donors. About the study: Earlier, approximately 110 million unique TCR beta sequences were recovered from around 200 million T cells by an analysis. The study, taken as a whole, reports: A later analysis revealed that TCR association rates differed between HLA loci, peaking at DRB1 and bottoming out at HLA-C.

Germline V gene data show CDR1 as SGHTA and CDR2 as FQGTGA. V was trimmed by 1 base and J by 5 bases, leaving 8 bases between them. The CDR3 is 14 residues long. Healthy people donating bone marrow made up the donors. This sequence joins TRBV7-3 and TRBJ2-2; D is perhaps TRBD1 (5 bases). Sequenced material: PBMCs. This TCR was recovered from a young woman in good health and CMV-seropositive. CDR3 in amino acids: CASSLNRQTGELFF. CDR3 nucleotides: TGTGCCAGCAGCTTAAACCGACAGACCGGGGAGCTGTTTTTT. Full variable domain (rest looked up from reference TRBV7-3 and TRBJ2-2): GAGVSQTPSNKVTEKGKYVELRCDPISGHTALYWYRQSLGQGPEFLIYFQGTGAADDSGLPNDRFFAVRPEGSVSTLKIQRTERGDSAVYLCASSLNRQTGELFFGEGSRLTVL.